This T cell receptor beta chain was retrieved from a study of T cell repertoires in cytomegalovirus infection. Study information: Both CMV infection and a matching HLA type were indicated by public TCR beta signatures. Broader study findings: The response measured ex vivo was dominated by TCR beta clonotypes (HLA-C-restricted and CMV-specific). Cumulated frequencies of public TCR beta families served to identify carriers of CMV plus the relevant HLA.

After removal of 1 base from V and 6 bases from J, the junction contained 8 bases not matched to a gene. The CDR3 covers 15 residues. The V gene's germline CDR1 is DFQATT and CDR2 SNEGSKA (reference sequence). In TCRdb, the reads were re-called with MiXCR into one record per CDR3 protein. The repertoire holds some 250,000 distinct CDR3 sequences, around 9% seen once, with over 12% in the top ten. This clonotype showed up just a few times. Its antigen is not known. The sample was PBMCs. V and J are TRBV20-1 and TRBJ1-5; TRBD1 matches at 8 bases. The receptor was derived from a human donor in good health (CMV status not recorded). Some clones in this sample may be carry-over from other donors' samples. The CDR3 DNA is TGCAGTGCTAGAGCTACAGGGGGTAGGGGTCAGCCCCAGCATTTT. This encodes CSARATGGRGQPQHF.